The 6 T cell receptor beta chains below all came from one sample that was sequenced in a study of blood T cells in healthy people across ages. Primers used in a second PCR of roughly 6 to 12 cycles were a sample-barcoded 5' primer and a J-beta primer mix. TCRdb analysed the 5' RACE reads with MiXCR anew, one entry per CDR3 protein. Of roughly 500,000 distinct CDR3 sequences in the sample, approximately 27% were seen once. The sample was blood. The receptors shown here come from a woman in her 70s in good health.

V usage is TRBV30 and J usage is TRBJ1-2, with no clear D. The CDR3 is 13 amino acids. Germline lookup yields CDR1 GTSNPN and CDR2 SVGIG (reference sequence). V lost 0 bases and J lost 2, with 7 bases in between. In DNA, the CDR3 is TGTGCCTGGAGTGTGACCGTGAACTATGGCTACACCTTC. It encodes CAWSVTVNYGYTF.

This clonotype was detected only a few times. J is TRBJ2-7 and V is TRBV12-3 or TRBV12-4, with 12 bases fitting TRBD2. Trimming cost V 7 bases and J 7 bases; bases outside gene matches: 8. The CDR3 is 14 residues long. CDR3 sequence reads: CASTRTSGVREQYF. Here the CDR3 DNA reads TGTGCCAGCACCAGGACTAGCGGGGTAAGAGAGCAGTACTTC.

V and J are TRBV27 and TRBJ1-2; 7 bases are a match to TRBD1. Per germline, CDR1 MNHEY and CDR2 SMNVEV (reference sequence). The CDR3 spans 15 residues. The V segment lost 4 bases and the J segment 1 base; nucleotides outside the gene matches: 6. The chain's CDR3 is CASSSWTGDNYGYTF. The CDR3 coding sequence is TGTGCCAGCAGTTCCTGGACAGGCGATAACTATGGCTACACCTTC.

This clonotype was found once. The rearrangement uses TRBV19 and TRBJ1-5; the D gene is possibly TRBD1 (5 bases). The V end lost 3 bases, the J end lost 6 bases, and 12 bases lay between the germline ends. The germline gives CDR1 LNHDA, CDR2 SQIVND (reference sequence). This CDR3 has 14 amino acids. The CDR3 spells CASSIPGGGQPQHF. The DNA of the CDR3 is TGTGCCAGTAGTATCCCGGGGGGGGGTCAGCCCCAGCATTTT.

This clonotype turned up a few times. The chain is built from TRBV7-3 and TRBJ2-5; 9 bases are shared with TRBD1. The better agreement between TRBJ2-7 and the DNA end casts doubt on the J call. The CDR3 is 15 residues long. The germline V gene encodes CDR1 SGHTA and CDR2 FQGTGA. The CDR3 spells CASSLTSTGGYEQYF. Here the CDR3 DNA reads TGTGCCAGCAGCTTAACCTCGACAGGGGGCTACGAGCAGTACTTC.

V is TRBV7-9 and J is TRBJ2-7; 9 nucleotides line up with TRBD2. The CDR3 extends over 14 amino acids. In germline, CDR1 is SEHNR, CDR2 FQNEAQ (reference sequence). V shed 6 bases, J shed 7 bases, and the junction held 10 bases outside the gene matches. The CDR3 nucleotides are TGTGCCAGCAGTTCGCTAGCGGGAACGAGGGAGCAGTACTTC. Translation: CASSSLAGTREQYF.